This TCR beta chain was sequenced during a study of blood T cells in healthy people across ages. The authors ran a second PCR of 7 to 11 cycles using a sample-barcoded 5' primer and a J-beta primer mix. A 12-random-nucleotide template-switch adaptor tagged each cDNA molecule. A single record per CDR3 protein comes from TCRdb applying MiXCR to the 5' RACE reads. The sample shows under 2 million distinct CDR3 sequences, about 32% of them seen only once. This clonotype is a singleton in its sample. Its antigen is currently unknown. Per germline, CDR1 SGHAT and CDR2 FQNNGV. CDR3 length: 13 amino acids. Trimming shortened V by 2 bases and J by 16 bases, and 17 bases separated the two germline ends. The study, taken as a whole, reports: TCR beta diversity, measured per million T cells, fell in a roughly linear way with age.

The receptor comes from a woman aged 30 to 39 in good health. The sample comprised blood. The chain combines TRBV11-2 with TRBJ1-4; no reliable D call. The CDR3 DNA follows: TGTGCCAGCAGCTTAACCGAGGGTCAGTCTGAGTTTTTT. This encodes CASSLTEGQSEFF.